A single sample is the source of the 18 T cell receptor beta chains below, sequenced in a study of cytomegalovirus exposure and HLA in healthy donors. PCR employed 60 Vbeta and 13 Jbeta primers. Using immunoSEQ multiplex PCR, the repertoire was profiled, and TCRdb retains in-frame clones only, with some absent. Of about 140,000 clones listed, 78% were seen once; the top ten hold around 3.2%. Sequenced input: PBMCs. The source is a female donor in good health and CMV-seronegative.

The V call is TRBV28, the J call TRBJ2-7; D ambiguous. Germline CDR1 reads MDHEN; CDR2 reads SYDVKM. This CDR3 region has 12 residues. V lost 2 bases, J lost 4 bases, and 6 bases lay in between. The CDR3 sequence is CASSLKYYEQYF. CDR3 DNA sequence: TGTGCCAGCAGTTTAAAATATTACGAGCAGTACTTC.

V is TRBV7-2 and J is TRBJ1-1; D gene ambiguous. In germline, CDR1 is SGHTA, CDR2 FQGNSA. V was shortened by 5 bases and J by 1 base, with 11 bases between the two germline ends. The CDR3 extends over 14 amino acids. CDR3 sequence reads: CASSRQVGNTEAFF. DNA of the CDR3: TGTGCCAGCAGCCGCCAGGTAGGGAACACTGAAGCTTTCTTT.

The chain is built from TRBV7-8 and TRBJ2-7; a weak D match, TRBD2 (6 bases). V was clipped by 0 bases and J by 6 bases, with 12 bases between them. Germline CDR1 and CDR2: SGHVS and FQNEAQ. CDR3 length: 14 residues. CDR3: CASSLAVTRAEQYF. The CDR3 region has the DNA TGTGCCAGCAGCTTAGCGGTGACTAGAGCCGAGCAGTACTTC. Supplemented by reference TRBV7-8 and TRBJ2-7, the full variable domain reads GAGVSQSPRYKVAKRGQDVALRCDPISGHVSLFWYQQALGQGPEFLTYFQNEAQLDKSGLPSDRFFAERPEGSVSTLKIQRTQQEDSAVYLCASSLAVTRAEQYFGPGTRLTVT.

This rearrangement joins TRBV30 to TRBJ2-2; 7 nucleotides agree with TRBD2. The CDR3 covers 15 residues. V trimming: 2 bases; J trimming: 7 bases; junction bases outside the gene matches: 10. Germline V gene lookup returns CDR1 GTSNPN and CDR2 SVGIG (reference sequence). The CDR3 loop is CAWSRTRASSGELFF. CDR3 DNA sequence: TGTGCCTGGAGTCGGACTAGAGCATCAAGCGGGGAGCTGTTTTTT.

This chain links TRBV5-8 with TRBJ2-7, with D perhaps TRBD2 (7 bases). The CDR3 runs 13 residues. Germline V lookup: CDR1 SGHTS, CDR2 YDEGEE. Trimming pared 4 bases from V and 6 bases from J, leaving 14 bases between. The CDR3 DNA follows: TGTGCCAGCAGCAAAGAAAGGGGGGGCGAGCAGTACTTC. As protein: CASSKERGGEQYF.

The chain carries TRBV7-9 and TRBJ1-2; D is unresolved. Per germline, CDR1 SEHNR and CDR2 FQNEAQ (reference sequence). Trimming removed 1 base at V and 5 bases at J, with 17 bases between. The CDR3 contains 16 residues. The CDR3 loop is CASSLGGSKTAYGYTF. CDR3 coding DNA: TGTGCCAGCAGCTTAGGCGGATCCAAGACCGCATATGGCTACACCTTC.

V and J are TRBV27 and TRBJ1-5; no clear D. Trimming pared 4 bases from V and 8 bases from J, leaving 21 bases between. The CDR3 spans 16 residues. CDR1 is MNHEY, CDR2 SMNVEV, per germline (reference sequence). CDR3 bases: TGTGCCAGCAGTTCGAGTTACAGCCCGAGAGATAAGCCCCAGCATTTT. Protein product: CASSSSYSPRDKPQHF.

In DNA form, the CDR3 reads TGTGCCAGCAGTGAATTAGCGGGAGACTACGAGCAGTACTTC. This translates into CASSELAGDYEQYF. V and J are TRBV2 and TRBJ2-7; 9 bases map to TRBD2. Germline loops: CDR1 SNHLY, CDR2 FYNNEI. This CDR3 contains 14 residues. The junction had 2 bases not matched to a gene; V was cut back by 2 bases and J by 3 bases.

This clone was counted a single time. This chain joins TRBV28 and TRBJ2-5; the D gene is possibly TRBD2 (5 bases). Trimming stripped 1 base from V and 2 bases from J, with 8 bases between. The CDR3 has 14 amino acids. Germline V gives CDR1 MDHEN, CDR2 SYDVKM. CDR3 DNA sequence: TGTGCCAGCAGTTTATTACTAGAGCAAGAGACCCAGTACTTC. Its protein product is CASSLLLEQETQYF.

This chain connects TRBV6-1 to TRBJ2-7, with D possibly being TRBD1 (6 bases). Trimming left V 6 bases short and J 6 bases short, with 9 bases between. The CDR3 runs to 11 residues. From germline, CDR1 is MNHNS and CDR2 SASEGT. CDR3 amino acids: CASRQGGEQYF. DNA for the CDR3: TGTGCCAGCAGACAGGGTGGCGAGCAGTACTTC.

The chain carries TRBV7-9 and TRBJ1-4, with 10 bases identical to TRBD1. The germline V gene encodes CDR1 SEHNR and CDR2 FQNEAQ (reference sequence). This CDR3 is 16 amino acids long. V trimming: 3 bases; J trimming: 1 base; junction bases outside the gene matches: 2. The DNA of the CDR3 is TGTGCCAGCAGCTTCGGACAGGGGGGAACTAATGAAAAACTGTTTTTT. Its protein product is CASSFGQGGTNEKLFF.

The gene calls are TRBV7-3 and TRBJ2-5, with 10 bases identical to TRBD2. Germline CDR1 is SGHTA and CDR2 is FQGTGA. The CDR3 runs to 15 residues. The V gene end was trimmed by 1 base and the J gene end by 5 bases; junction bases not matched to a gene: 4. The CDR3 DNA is TGTGCCAGCAGCTTAAGTAGCGGGAGGATGGAGACCCAGTACTTC. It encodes CASSLSSGRMETQYF. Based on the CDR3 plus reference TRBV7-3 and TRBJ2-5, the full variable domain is GAGVSQTPSNKVTEKGKYVELRCDPISGHTALYWYRQSLGQGPEFLIYFQGTGAADDSGLPNDRFFAVRPEGSVSTLKIQRTERGDSAVYLCASSLSSGRMETQYFGPGTRLLVL.

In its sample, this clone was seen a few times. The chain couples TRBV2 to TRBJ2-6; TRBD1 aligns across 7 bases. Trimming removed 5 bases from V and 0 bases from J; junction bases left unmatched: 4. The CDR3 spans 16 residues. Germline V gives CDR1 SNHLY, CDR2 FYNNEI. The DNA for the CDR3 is TGTGCCAGCAGTCCGGGACAGTCCTCTGGGGCCAACGTCCTGACTTTC. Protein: CASSPGQSSGANVLTF.

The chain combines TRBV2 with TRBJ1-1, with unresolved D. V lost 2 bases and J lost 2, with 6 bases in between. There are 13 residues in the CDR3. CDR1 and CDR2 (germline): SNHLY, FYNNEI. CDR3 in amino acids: CASSELLNTEAFF. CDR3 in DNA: TGTGCCAGCAGTGAACTTCTAAACACTGAAGCTTTCTTT.

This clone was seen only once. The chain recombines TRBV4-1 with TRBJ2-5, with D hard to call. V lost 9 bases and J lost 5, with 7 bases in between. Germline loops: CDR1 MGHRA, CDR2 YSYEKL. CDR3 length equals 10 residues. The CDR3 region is CASGRETQYF. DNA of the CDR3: TGCGCCAGTGGCAGGGAGACCCAGTACTTC.

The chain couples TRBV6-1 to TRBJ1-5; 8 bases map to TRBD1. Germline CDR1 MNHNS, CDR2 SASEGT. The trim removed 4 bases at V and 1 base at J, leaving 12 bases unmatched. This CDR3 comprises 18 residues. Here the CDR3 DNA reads TGTGCCAGCAGTGCCACCGCCCGGGACAGGATGAGCAATCAGCCCCAGCATTTT. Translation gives CASSATARDRMSNQPQHF.

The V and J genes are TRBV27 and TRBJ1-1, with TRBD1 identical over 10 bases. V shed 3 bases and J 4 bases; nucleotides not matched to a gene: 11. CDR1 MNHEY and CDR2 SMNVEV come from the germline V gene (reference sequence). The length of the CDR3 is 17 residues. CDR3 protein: CASSFSRQGARGTEAFF. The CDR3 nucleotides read TGTGCCAGCAGTTTTTCGAGACAGGGGGCGCGGGGCACTGAAGCTTTCTTT.

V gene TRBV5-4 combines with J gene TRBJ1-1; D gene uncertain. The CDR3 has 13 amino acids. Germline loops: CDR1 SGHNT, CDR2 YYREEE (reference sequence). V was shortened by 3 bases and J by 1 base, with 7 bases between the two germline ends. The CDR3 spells CASSWTENTEAFF. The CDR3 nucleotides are TGTGCCAGCAGCTGGACTGAGAACACTGAAGCTTTCTTT.